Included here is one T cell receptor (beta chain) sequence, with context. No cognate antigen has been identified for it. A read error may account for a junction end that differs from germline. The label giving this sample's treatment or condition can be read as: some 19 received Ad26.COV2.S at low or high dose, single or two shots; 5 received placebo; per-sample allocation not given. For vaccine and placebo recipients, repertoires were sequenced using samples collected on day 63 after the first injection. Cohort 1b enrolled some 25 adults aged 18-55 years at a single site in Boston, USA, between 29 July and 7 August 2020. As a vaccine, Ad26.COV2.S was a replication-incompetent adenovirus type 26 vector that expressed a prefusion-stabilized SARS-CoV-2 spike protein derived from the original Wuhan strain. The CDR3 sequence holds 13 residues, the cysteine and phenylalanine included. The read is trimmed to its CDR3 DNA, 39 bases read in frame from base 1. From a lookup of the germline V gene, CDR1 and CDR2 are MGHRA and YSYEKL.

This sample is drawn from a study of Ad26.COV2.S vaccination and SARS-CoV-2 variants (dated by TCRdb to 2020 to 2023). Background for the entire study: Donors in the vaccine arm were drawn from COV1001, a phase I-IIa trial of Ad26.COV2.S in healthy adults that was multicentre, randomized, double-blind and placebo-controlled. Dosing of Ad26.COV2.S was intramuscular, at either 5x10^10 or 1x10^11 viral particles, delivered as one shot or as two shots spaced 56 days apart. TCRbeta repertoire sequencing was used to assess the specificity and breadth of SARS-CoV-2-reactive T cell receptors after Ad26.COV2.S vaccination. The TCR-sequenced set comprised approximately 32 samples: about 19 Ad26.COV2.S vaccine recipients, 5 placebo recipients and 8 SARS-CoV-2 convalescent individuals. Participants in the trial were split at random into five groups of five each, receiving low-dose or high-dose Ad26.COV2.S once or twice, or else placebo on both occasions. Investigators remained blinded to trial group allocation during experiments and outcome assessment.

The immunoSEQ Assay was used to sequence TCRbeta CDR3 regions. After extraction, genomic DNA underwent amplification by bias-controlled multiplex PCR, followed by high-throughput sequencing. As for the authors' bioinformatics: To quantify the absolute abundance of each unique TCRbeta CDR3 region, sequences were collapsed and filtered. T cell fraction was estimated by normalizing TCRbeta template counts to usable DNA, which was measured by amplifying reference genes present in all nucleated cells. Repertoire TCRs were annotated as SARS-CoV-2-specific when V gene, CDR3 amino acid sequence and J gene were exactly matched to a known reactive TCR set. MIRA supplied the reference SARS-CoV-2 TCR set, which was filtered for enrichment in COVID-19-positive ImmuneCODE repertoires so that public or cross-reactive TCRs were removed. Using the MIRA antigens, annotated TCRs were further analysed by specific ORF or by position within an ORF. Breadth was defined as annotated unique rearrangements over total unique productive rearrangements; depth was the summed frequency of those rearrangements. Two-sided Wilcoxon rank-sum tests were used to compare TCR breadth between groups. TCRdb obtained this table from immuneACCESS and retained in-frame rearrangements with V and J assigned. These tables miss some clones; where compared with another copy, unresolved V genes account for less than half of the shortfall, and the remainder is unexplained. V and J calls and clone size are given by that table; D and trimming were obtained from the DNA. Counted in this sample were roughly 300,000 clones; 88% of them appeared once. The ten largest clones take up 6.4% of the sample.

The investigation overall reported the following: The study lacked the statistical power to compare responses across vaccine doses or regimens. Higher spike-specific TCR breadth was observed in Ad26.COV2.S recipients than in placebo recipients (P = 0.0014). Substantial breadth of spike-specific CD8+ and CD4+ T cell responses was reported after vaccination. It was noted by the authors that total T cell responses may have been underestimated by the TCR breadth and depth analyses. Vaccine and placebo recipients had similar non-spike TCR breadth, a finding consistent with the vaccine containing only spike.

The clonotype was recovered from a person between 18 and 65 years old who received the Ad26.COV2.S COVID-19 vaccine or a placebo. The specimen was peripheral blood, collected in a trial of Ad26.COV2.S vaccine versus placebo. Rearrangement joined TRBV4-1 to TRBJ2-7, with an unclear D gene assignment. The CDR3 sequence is CASSQDAPYAQYF. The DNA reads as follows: TGCGCCAGCAGCCAAGATGCGCCCTACGCGCAGTACTTC.